This T cell receptor beta chain was documented in a study of blood T cell repertoires in COVID-19. In the original analysis: Reference gene primer amplification gave estimated nucleated cell counts. The repertoire was sequenced with immunoSEQ multiplex PCR; TCRdb's copy has only in-frame clones and lacks some. V, J and clone size were drawn from that table, and D and trimming were deduced from the DNA. The sample holds about 90,000 clones, approximately 90% seen once. Germline CDR1 reads MNHNY; CDR2 reads SVGAGI (reference sequence). This CDR3 has 14 amino acids. V was cut by 5 bases and J by 0 bases, with 10 bases left in between.

This chain uses TRBV6-6 with TRBJ1-1, with D possibly being TRBD1 (5 bases). Specimen: peripheral blood. This receptor was identified in a human donor with active COVID-19. The donor label of this sample is uncertain. CDR3 in amino acids: CASSLQGVNTEAFF. CDR3 DNA sequence: TGTGCCAGCAGTCTACAAGGGGTGAACACTGAAGCTTTCTTT.